A single sample is the source of the 26 T cell receptor beta chains below, sequenced in a study of blood T cell repertoires in COVID-19. Generated by immunoSEQ multiplex PCR, the TCRdb table keeps only in-frame clones and is missing some. Among roughly 250,000 clones listed, about 80% were seen once. The sample comprised peripheral blood. The origin of the receptors is a woman aged 80 or older with acute or convalescent COVID-19.

The genes are TRBV7-2 and TRBJ2-7, with D unclear. V lost 3 bases, J lost 3 bases, and 12 bases lay in between. This CDR3 is 14 amino acids long. Germline CDR1 is SGHTA and CDR2 is FQGNSA. The CDR3 sequence is CASSFASTVYEQYF. In nucleotides, the CDR3 is TGTGCCAGCAGCTTCGCTAGTACCGTCTACGAGCAGTACTTC.

The chain is built from TRBV5-4 and TRBJ2-1; a possible D gene is TRBD2 (7 bases). This CDR3 comprises 15 residues. V shed 2 bases and J shed 6 bases, with 15 bases lying between them. Per germline, CDR1 SGHNT and CDR2 YYREEE (reference sequence). The CDR3 DNA sequence: TGTGCCAGCAGCTTCCGGGGGGCCCCTCCCAATGAGCAGTTCTTC. Its translation is CASSFRGAPPNEQFF.

Notes on this clone: Mismatch with germline at one junction end may stem from a read error. The rearrangement uses TRBV2 and TRBJ1-1; tentatively, D is TRBD1 (5 bases). Per germline, CDR1 SNHLY and CDR2 FYNNEI. CDR3 length: 11 residues. DNA for the CDR3: TGTGCCAGCAGTGAAGCGGGGGGTCAAAGGTTT. Amino acid sequence: CASSEAGGQRF.

V usage is TRBV19 and J usage is TRBJ1-2, with TRBD1 identical over 7 bases. With V trimmed by 7 bases and J by 7 bases, 15 bases remained unmatched. The CDR3 spans 15 residues. The germline V gene has CDR1 LNHDA and CDR2 SQIVND (reference sequence). The CDR3 DNA reads as TGTGCCAGTACTACCATCCCACAGGGGATTCCTGGCTACACCTTC. Translated, it gives CASTTIPQGIPGYTF.

V is TRBV11-1 and J is TRBJ1-1, with 9 bases matching TRBD1. After removal of 5 bases from V and 5 bases from J, the junction contained 9 bases not matched to a gene. CDR1 is SGHAT, CDR2 FQDESV, per germline (reference sequence). The CDR3 spans 15 residues. For the CDR3, the DNA is TGTGCCAGCAGCCCCCAAACAGGGGGCGTAACTGAAGCTTTCTTT. This codes for CASSPQTGGVTEAFF.

V gene TRBV19 combines with J gene TRBJ1-1; D perhaps matches TRBD1 (5 bases). The germline V gene has CDR1 LNHDA and CDR2 SQIVND (reference sequence). The V end was cut by 3 bases, the J end by 0 bases, with 8 bases between. The CDR3 has 14 amino acids. The CDR3 sequence: CASSIQGVNTEAFF. CDR3 bases: TGTGCCAGTAGTATCCAGGGTGTGAACACTGAAGCTTTCTTT.

The genes are TRBV7-2 and TRBJ2-3; D not certain. The CDR3 consists of 13 residues. The germline CDR1 and CDR2 sequences are SGHTA and FQGNSA. Between the trimmed V and J ends, which lost 0 bases and 2 bases, there was a span of 3 bases. The CDR3 DNA follows: TGTGCCAGCAGCTTAGCTCACACAGATACGCAGTATTTT. Its protein is CASSLAHTDTQYF.

The chain links TRBV20-1 to TRBJ1-1; tentatively, D is TRBD1 (5 bases). The ends were cut back, 3 bases at V and 8 bases at J, with 16 bases in the middle. The CDR3 covers 13 residues. Germline CDR1 and CDR2: DFQATT and SNEGSKA (reference sequence). CDR3 coding DNA: TGCAGTGCTAGTGGCTTACAGGTCGCCGAAGCTTTCTTT. As protein: CSASGLQVAEAFF.

The chain couples TRBV15 to TRBJ1-5; 7 positions match TRBD1. V lost 5 bases, J lost 6 bases, and 10 bases stayed unmatched. The CDR3 length is 15 residues. Germline values: CDR1 LNHNV, CDR2 YYDKDF (reference sequence). The CDR3 region is CATSGTTGWAQPQHF. The CDR3 DNA reads TGTGCCACCAGCGGAACGACAGGGTGGGCTCAGCCCCAGCATTTT.

This chain joins TRBV30 and TRBJ1-3, with 8 bases lining up with TRBD1. Germline CDR1 is GTSNPN and CDR2 is SVGIG (reference sequence). The V and J ends lost 4 bases and 4 bases, in that order; junction bases with no gene match: 6. This CDR3 is 14 amino acids long. Here the CDR3 DNA reads TGTGCCTGGATCCAGGGGGCGCGAGGAAACACCATATATTTT. Translation: CAWIQGARGNTIYF.

This clone was seen a single time. The rearrangement joins TRBV7-2 to TRBJ2-2, with 7 bases lining up with TRBD1. Germline assignment: CDR1 SGHTA and CDR2 FQGNSA. This CDR3 contains 17 residues. J lost 5 bases, V lost 0 bases, and 9 bases had no gene match. CDR3 region: CASSLAKGATFTGELFF. DNA for the CDR3: TGTGCCAGCAGCTTAGCGAAGGGGGCGACCTTTACCGGGGAGCTGTTTTTT. Based on the CDR3 plus reference TRBV7-2 and TRBJ2-2, the full variable domain is GAGVSQSPSNKVTEKGKDVELRCDPISGHTALYWYRQSLGQGLEFLIYFQGNSAPDKSGLPSDRFSAERTGGSVSTLTIQRTQQEDSAVYLCASSLAKGATFTGELFFGEGSRLTVL.

The chain uses TRBV5-8 and TRBJ2-1; tentatively, D is TRBD2 (5 bases). The CDR3 covers 15 residues. The V gene lost 4 bases and the J gene lost 6 bases, with 17 bases spanning the gap. Germline assignment: CDR1 SGHTS and CDR2 YDEGEE. The CDR3 sequence is CASSPRAVLVNEQFF. Written as DNA, the CDR3 is TGTGCCAGCAGCCCTCGAGCCGTACTAGTCAATGAGCAGTTCTTC.

This chain uses TRBV19 with TRBJ1-1; D gene ambiguous. In germline, CDR1 is LNHDA, CDR2 SQIVND (reference sequence). V lost 1 base and J lost 1, with 10 bases in between. This CDR3 is 15 amino acids long. The chain's CDR3 is CASSIGFEGNTEAFF. The CDR3, as DNA: TGTGCCAGTAGTATAGGTTTCGAGGGGAACACTGAAGCTTTCTTT. Based on the CDR3 plus reference TRBV19 and TRBJ1-1, the full variable domain is DGGITQSPKYLFRKEGQNVTLSCEQNLNHDAMYWYRQDPGQGLRLIYYSQIVNDFQKGDIAEGYSVSREKKESFPLTVTSAQKNPTAFYLCASSIGFEGNTEAFFGQGTRLTVV.

The chain is built from TRBV18 and TRBJ2-7; 8 bases align to TRBD1. This CDR3 region has 14 residues. The V gene end was trimmed by 6 bases and the J gene end by 4 bases; junction bases not matched to a gene: 8. CDR1 is KGHSH and CDR2 is LQKENI in the germline V gene. DNA for the CDR3: TGTGCCAGCTCCCCCCAGGGGGCCCCGTACGAGCAGTACTTC. Translated: CASSPQGAPYEQYF.

CDR3: CAISDGSSGANVLTF. For the CDR3, the DNA is TGTGCCATCAGTGACGGGAGTTCTGGGGCCAACGTCCTGACTTTC. This rearrangement joins TRBV10-3 to TRBJ2-6; D is possibly TRBD2 (6 bases). This CDR3 contains 15 residues. V shed 3 bases and J shed 1 base, with 7 bases lying between them. Germline lookup yields CDR1 ENHRY and CDR2 SYGVKD.

J is TRBJ1-2 and V is TRBV6-5; the D gene is possibly TRBD1 (5 bases). This CDR3 is built from 14 residues. From germline, CDR1 is MNHEY and CDR2 SVGAGI. V lost 6 bases and J 8 bases, leaving 19 bases between the germline ends. CDR3 nucleotide sequence: TGTGCCAGCAGCCCAAGTGGGGGGAGAGGGGGCTACACCTTC. Its translation is CASSPSGGRGGYTF.

The V and J genes are TRBV7-9 and TRBJ2-1, with TRBD2 matching 9 bases. Trimming at V came to 5 bases and at J to 4 bases, leaving 9 bases not matched to a gene. The CDR3 is 16 residues long. From germline, CDR1 is SEHNR and CDR2 FQNEAQ (reference sequence). The CDR3 DNA is TGTGCCAGCAGCGCAGCGGGGGGCTTTGTTTACAATGAGCAGTTCTTC. It specifies CASSAAGGFVYNEQFF.

V and J are TRBV19 and TRBJ2-3; TRBD2 agrees at 13 bases. CDR3 length: 17 residues. Germline assignment: CDR1 LNHDA and CDR2 SQIVND (reference sequence). J gave up 2 bases and V 5 bases, and 7 bases lay outside the gene matches. The CDR3 DNA is TGTGCCAGTAGTTCCGGACTAGCGGGGGTCATCACAGATACGCAGTATTTT. Its translation: CASSSGLAGVITDTQYF.

This clone was recorded a few times. This sequence joins TRBV19 and TRBJ1-1; TRBD1 is a possible D gene (5 bases). This CDR3 has 13 amino acids. The germline V gene encodes CDR1 LNHDA and CDR2 SQIVND (reference sequence). Trimming removed 7 bases from V and 1 base from J, with 10 bases in between. CDR3 nucleotide sequence: TGTGCCAGTACCCTAAGGGGGAACACTGAAGCTTTCTTT. Residues: CASTLRGNTEAFF.

This clone has a single count. The chain carries TRBV19 and TRBJ1-2; 11 bases are a match to TRBD1. Germline-derived CDR1 and CDR2 are LNHDA and SQIVND (reference sequence). J lost 3 bases, V lost 4 bases, and 10 bases had no gene match. The CDR3 loop spans 17 amino acids. The CDR3 DNA reads TGTGCCAGTAGTACCACATGGACAGGGGGCGCCGACTATGGCTACACCTTC. Amino acid sequence: CASSTTWTGGADYGYTF.

The chain is built from TRBV7-8 and TRBJ1-3; 8 bases match TRBD1. The J segment lost 7 bases and the V segment lost 4 bases, leaving 9 bases of the junction unmatched. The length of the CDR3 is 15 residues. In germline, CDR1 is SGHVS, CDR2 FQNEAQ. DNA for the CDR3: TGTGCCAGCAGCTGGGGGACAGGCCCACTTAACACCATATATTTT. Its protein product is CASSWGTGPLNTIYF.

This sequence joins TRBV2 and TRBJ1-5; 8 nucleotides match TRBD1. This CDR3 is 15 amino acids long. The germline gives CDR1 SNHLY, CDR2 FYNNEI. J lost 6 bases, V lost 6 bases, and 10 bases had no gene match. The CDR3, as DNA: TGTGCCAGCAGGGTAACAGGGGGTACGGGTCAGCCCCAGCATTTT. This encodes CASRVTGGTGQPQHF.

The rearrangement links TRBV6-5 to TRBJ1-2, with a possible D match to TRBD1 (6 bases). With 2 bases removed from V and 4 bases from J, the gap between germline ends came to 11 bases. CDR1 and CDR2 from the germline V gene are MNHEY and SVGAGI. This CDR3 region has 14 residues. The CDR3 spells CASSYQQGGYGYTF. The CDR3 bases are TGTGCCAGCAGTTACCAACAGGGTGGCTATGGCTACACCTTC.

This rearrangement joins TRBV28 to TRBJ2-3; a possible D gene is TRBD1 (5 bases). Per the germline V gene, CDR1 is MDHEN and CDR2 is SYDVKM. CDR3 length equals 12 residues. The ends were cut back, 8 bases at V and 3 bases at J, with 9 bases in the middle. The CDR3 here is CASRRGTDTQYF. The CDR3 DNA follows: TGTGCCAGCCGTAGGGGAACAGATACGCAGTATTTT.

The DNA of the CDR3 is TGTGCCAGCAGCCAAGGGCGGGGGCTCTCCTACGAGCAGTACTTC. Its protein product is CASSQGRGLSYEQYF. The chain links TRBV3-1 (or the pseudogene TRBV3-2) to TRBJ2-7; TRBD2 might be the D (7 bases). This CDR3 spans 15 amino acids. V was cut by 1 base and J by 0 bases, with 10 bases left in between. Germline CDR1 reads LGHDT; CDR2 reads YNNKEL (reference sequence).

The chain combines TRBV5-1 with TRBJ2-6; possible D gene TRBD1, 6 bases. The germline V gene has CDR1 SGHRS and CDR2 YFSETQ. The ends were cut back, 2 bases at V and 2 bases at J, with 17 bases in the middle. The length of the CDR3 is 18 residues. The CDR3 region is CASSFRGQGLPGANVLTF. Here the CDR3 DNA reads TGCGCCAGCAGCTTCCGAGGCCAGGGGCTTCCTGGGGCCAACGTCCTGACTTTC.